A single sample gave rise to the 7 T cell receptor beta chains below, sequenced in a study of identical twins. Each CDR3 protein is one row after TCRdb ran MiXCR on the 5' RACE reads. The profile shows fewer than 900,000 distinct CDR3 sequences, around 21% of them singletons. These same records also appear under a second study, on T cells expressing NK-cell markers.

The specimen was PBMCs. The receptor source for this set is a woman between 18 and 29 years old in good health.

The V call is TRBV20-1, the J call TRBJ2-7, with D maybe TRBD1 (5 bases). Germline V gene sequence: CDR1 DFQATT, CDR2 SNEGSKA (reference sequence). CDR3 length: 15 residues. V lost 5 bases, J lost 2 bases, and 19 bases lay in between. In nucleotides, the CDR3 is TGCAGTGCTGGTCATTTTAATGGCAGGGCCTACGAGCAGTACTTC. It specifies CSAGHFNGRAYEQYF.

This chain uses TRBV15 with TRBJ1-1; D uncertain. V lost 8 bases and J lost 3, with 16 bases in between. The CDR3 runs 14 residues. Per the germline V gene, CDR1 is LNHNV and CDR2 is YYDKDF (reference sequence). The CDR3 bases are TGTGCCACCCGTCCGGGTGAGCTTGACACTGAAGCTTTCTTT. It is translated as CATRPGELDTEAFF. The full variable domain, its missing parts supplied by reference TRBV15 and TRBJ1-1, is DAMVIQNPRYQVTQFGKPVTLSCSQTLNHNVMYWYQQKSSQAPKLLFHYYDKDFNNEADTPDNFQSRRPNTSFCFLDIRSPGLGDTAMYLCATRPGELDTEAFFGQGTRLTVV.

This chain links TRBV11-2 with TRBJ1-2; D is undetermined. The V and J ends lost 1 base and 8 bases respectively, with 14 bases between them. This CDR3 region has 14 residues. The germline V gene encodes CDR1 SGHAT and CDR2 FQNNGV. Written as DNA, the CDR3 is TGTGCCAGCAGCTTAGGGGCGAGGCGGCTGGGCTACACCTTC. Encoded protein: CASSLGARRLGYTF.

The chain combines TRBV7-9 with TRBJ2-7; TRBD1 matches 9 bases. The CDR3 sequence is 14 residues long. The V gene's germline CDR1 is SEHNR and CDR2 FQNEAQ (reference sequence). V lost 5 bases and J lost 2; bases outside the gene matches: 4. CDR3 bases: TGTGCCAGCAGCGGGGGACAGGGCCCCTACGAGCAGTACTTC. It codes for CASSGGQGPYEQYF.

This clonotype showed up many times. The chain couples TRBV20-1 to TRBJ2-5, with D maybe TRBD1 (6 bases). This CDR3 region has 13 residues. The V end lost 3 bases, the J end lost 1 base, and 9 bases lay between the germline ends. From germline, CDR1 is DFQATT and CDR2 SNEGSKA (reference sequence). This CDR3 is CSASRDTQETQYF. The CDR3 DNA reads as TGCAGTGCTAGCCGGGACACCCAAGAGACCCAGTACTTC.

This chain joins TRBV5-3 and TRBJ2-7; D not certain. TRBV5-3 is labeled an ORF, and its function is uncertain. This CDR3 has 14 amino acids. Trimming cost V 8 bases and J 2 bases, with 17 bases left between them. CDR3 loop: CASSPEPRTYEQYF. Here the CDR3 DNA reads TGTGCCAGCAGCCCGGAGCCTAGGACCTACGAGCAGTACTTC.

This clonotype was found many times. The rearrangement joins TRBV2 to TRBJ2-1, with a weak D call TRBD2 (6 bases). The CDR3 runs 15 residues. Trimming removed 4 bases at V and 0 bases at J, with 10 bases between. Germline-derived CDR1 and CDR2 are SNHLY and FYNNEI. DNA for the CDR3: TGTGCCAGCAGTGCCGGGAGTCCCTCCTACAATGAGCAGTTCTTC. Encoded protein: CASSAGSPSYNEQFF.